Following are 7 T cell receptor beta chains from one sample sequenced in a study of T cell responses to AZD1222 COVID-19 vaccine. Here immunoSEQ multiplex PCR was the method, and the copy in TCRdb shows in-frame clones only, minus some. The sample has 150,000 or so clones; about 92% are singletons. The material sequenced was peripheral blood, taken on day 0 of AZD1222 vaccination. The receptors shown here come from an adult in good health.

A single count supports this clone. J is TRBJ2-3 and V is TRBV2; D might be TRBD2 (6 bases). Germline lookup yields CDR1 SNHLY and CDR2 FYNNEI. The CDR3 has 15 amino acids. The V gene lost 5 bases and the J gene lost 0 bases, with 12 bases spanning the gap. The DNA of the CDR3 is TGTGCCAGCAGTCCTCTAGCGTCTAGCACAGATACGCAGTATTTT. It is translated as CASSPLASSTDTQYF.

V usage is TRBV28 and J usage is TRBJ1-1, with TRBD1 as a possible D gene (6 bases). Trimming removed 3 bases at V and 4 bases at J, with 12 bases between. This CDR3 spans 14 amino acids. CDR1 is MDHEN and CDR2 is SYDVKM in the germline V gene. The CDR3 DNA reads TGTGCCAGCAGTTTTCACAGGGTGATCACTGAAGCTTTCTTT. This translates into CASSFHRVITEAFF.

This clone showed up just a few times. This chain joins TRBV6-5 and TRBJ1-1; no definite D call. The CDR3 has 13 residues. V lost 6 bases and J lost 0, with 8 bases in between. Per germline, CDR1 MNHEY and CDR2 SVGAGI. The CDR3 region is CASRFSLNTEAFF. The CDR3 DNA reads TGTGCCAGCAGGTTCTCCTTGAACACTGAAGCTTTCTTT.

The V call is TRBV2, the J call TRBJ1-5; D is unresolved. The CDR3 length is 16 residues. The V end was cut by 5 bases, the J end by 4 bases, with 18 bases between. CDR1 is SNHLY, CDR2 FYNNEI, per germline. The CDR3 sequence: CASSNPRAGENQPQHF. CDR3 sequence (DNA): TGTGCCAGCAGTAACCCGCGGGCCGGAGAGAATCAGCCCCAGCATTTT. Full variable domain (missing parts from reference TRBV2 and TRBJ1-5): EPEVTQTPSHQVTQMGQEVILRCVPISNHLYFYWYRQILGQKVEFLVSFYNNEISEKSEIFDDQFSVERPDGSNFTLKIRSTKLEDSAMYFCASSNPRAGENQPQHFGDGTRLSIL.

This chain joins TRBV7-3 and TRBJ1-1, with unresolved D. Trimming took 5 bases from V and 5 from J, leaving 12 bases between them. This CDR3 has 13 residues. Per the germline V gene, CDR1 is SGHTA and CDR2 is FQGTGA. The CDR3: CASSGARGTEAFF. The CDR3 DNA sequence: TGTGCCAGCAGCGGTGCCCGAGGGACTGAAGCTTTCTTT. The full variable domain, completed using reference TRBV7-3 and TRBJ1-1, is GAGVSQTPSNKVTEKGKYVELRCDPISGHTALYWYRQSLGQGPEFLIYFQGTGAADDSGLPNDRFFAVRPEGSVSTLKIQRTERGDSAVYLCASSGARGTEAFFGQGTRLTVV.

The J gene is TRBJ2-7, the V gene TRBV5-4; 11 nucleotides agree with TRBD1. The junction had 5 bases not matched to a gene; V was cut back by 3 bases and J by 3 bases. This CDR3 is built from 15 residues. The germline CDR1 and CDR2 sequences are SGHNT and YYREEE (reference sequence). The CDR3 DNA reads TGTGCCAGCAGCTCCGGGACAGGGGGATACTACGAGCAGTACTTC. Translating gives CASSSGTGGYYEQYF.

This rearrangement joins TRBV9 to TRBJ2-1, with 9 bases aligning to TRBD2. This CDR3 has 14 amino acids. Germline CDR1 reads SGDLS; CDR2 reads YYNGEE. The ends lost 2 bases at V and 10 bases at J; junction bases unmatched: 7. The CDR3 DNA reads as TGTGCCAGCAGCGTGGCTAGCGGGGTCGTAGAGCAGTTCTTC. The encoded protein is CASSVASGVVEQFF.